The 32 T cell receptor beta chains presented below share a single source sample, sequenced in a study of breast tumors, draining lymph nodes, adjacent tissues (dated by TCRdb to the mid-2010s). Lymph node samples came from the axillary draining lymph nodes of breast cancer patients. The library was obtained by multiplex PCR. For sequencing, an Illumina HiSeq 2000 was employed. TCRdb redid the processing of the public reads, applying fastp at Q25 and MiXCR, and retained in-frame beta chains. Rows matching on CDR3 protein sequence are summarized as one entry with the most common DNA and genes. This sample gives approximately 300,000 distinct CDR3 sequences in total; more than 30% of them show up just once. Roughly 1.1% of the sample comes from the top ten. Sequenced sample: axillary lymph node tissue. These receptors were obtained from a female donor with breast cancer. Some clones in this sample may be carry-over from other donors' samples.

Regarding this clonotype: This may be a read error: a much more frequent sequence differs by one nucleotide. V gene TRBV4-2 combines with J gene TRBJ2-7; 8 bases fit TRBD2. The CDR3 has 17 amino acids. CDR1 LGHNA and CDR2 YNFKEQ come from the germline V gene. Germline trimming cut 5 bases from V and 3 bases from J; bases unmatched to any gene: 15. Here the CDR3 DNA reads TGTGCCAGCAGCAAAGCCTCTCTAGCGGGCCAAATCTACGAGCAGTACTTC. Protein: CASSKASLAGQIYEQYF.

The table lists this clonotype with many counts. The V call is TRBV7-8, the J call TRBJ2-7; TRBD2 agrees at 8 bases. CDR3 length: 14 amino acids. V lost 5 bases and J lost 5; bases outside the gene matches: 8. Germline CDR1 is SGHVS and CDR2 is FQNEAQ. CDR3 protein: CASSPNGRAHEQYF. DNA for the CDR3: TGTGCCAGCAGCCCCAACGGGAGGGCCCACGAGCAGTACTTC.

The chain has TRBV20-1 and TRBJ2-7; 10 nucleotides align to TRBD2. This CDR3 region has 14 residues. Germline assignment: CDR1 DFQATT and CDR2 SNEGSKA (reference sequence). V shed 5 bases, J shed 2 bases, and the junction held 6 bases outside the gene matches. The CDR3 region is CSAVQTSGTYEQYF. The CDR3 DNA reads TGCAGTGCTGTCCAAACTAGCGGGACCTACGAGCAGTACTTC.

This clonotype was seen a few times. The CDR3 reads CASSFSGVNTEAFF. CDR3 in DNA: TGCGCCAGCAGCTTTTCAGGGGTGAACACTGAAGCTTTCTTT. The J gene is TRBJ1-1, the V gene TRBV5-1; the D gene is possibly TRBD1 (6 bases). The CDR3 spans 14 residues. Germline V gene sequence: CDR1 SGHRS, CDR2 YFSETQ. V shed 2 bases and J shed 0 bases, with 8 bases lying between them.

The chain combines TRBV24-1 with TRBJ1-1; the D gene is possibly TRBD1 (5 bases). The germline gives CDR1 KGHDR, CDR2 SFDVKD. Trimming took off 8 bases at V and 1 base at J, with 10 bases between the two ends. The CDR3 loop spans 13 amino acids. Written as DNA, the CDR3 is TGTGCCACCAAGGACACAACGAACACTGAAGCTTTCTTT. Translated, it gives CATKDTTNTEAFF.

This clonotype was observed many times. The gene calls are TRBV6-6 and TRBJ1-2; D is unresolved. The CDR3 length is 14 residues. The germline CDR1 and CDR2 sequences are MNHNY and SVGAGI (reference sequence). Trimming removed 6 bases from V and 4 bases from J, with 15 bases in between. The CDR3 nucleotides are TGTGCCAGCAGGTCAGCTAGGGAGGGCTATGGCTACACCTTC. This codes for CASRSAREGYGYTF.

V and J are TRBV15 and TRBJ2-5; D may be TRBD1 (6 bases). Trimming stripped 1 base from V and 1 base from J, with 13 bases between. CDR1 is LNHNV and CDR2 is YYDKDF in the germline V gene (reference sequence). CDR3 length: 16 amino acids. The CDR3 sequence: CATSRGQATSQETQYF. CDR3 nucleotides: TGTGCCACCAGCAGAGGACAGGCGACCTCCCAAGAGACCCAGTACTTC.

This clonotype was detected many times. The CDR3 DNA follows: TGCGCCAGCAGCCCGGGACAGCAATACGAGCAGTACTTC. This gives the protein CASSPGQQYEQYF. The chain links TRBV4-3 to TRBJ2-7, with TRBD1 matching 7 bases. The trim removed 4 bases at V and 4 bases at J, leaving 4 bases unmatched. Germline V gives CDR1 LGHNA, CDR2 YSLEER. CDR3 length: 13 residues.

In regard to this clonotype: Since a much larger clone is just one base distant, this may be a read error. CDR3 sequence: CASSLNPGVLNTQYF. CDR3 bases: TGTGCCAGCAGCTTAAACCCGGGGGTCCTGAATACGCAGTATTTT. The rearrangement uses TRBV7-3 and TRBJ2-3, with D perhaps matching TRBD2 (6 bases). Germline CDR1 is SGHTA and CDR2 is FQGTGA. CDR3 size: 15 residues. Trimming took off 1 base at V and 7 bases at J, with 15 bases between the two ends.

The rearrangement links TRBV24-1 to TRBJ1-2; 7 nucleotides line up with TRBD1. V lost 5 bases, J lost 4 bases, and 9 bases stayed unmatched. From germline, CDR1 is KGHDR and CDR2 SFDVKD. The CDR3 is made up of 15 amino acids. CDR3 DNA sequence: TGTGCCACCAGTGCCCACGGACAGGCGGGCTATGGCTACACCTTC. The encoded protein is CATSAHGQAGYGYTF.

A remark on this clonotype: A read error may account for a junction end that differs from germline. The V and J genes are TRBV6-6 and TRBJ2-1; 10 bases match TRBD2. From germline, CDR1 is MNHNY and CDR2 SVGAGI (reference sequence). The CDR3 loop spans 16 amino acids. CDR3 protein: CASSHSLAGVLNEQFF. CDR3 nucleotide sequence: TGTGCCAGCAGTCACTCGCTAGCGGGAGTACTTAATGAGCAGTTCTTC.

Remarks on this clonotype: The junction shows a germline mismatch at one end, possibly a read error. The V gene is TRBV5-1, the J gene TRBJ1-4, with no clear D. Germline CDR1 SGHRS, CDR2 YFSETQ. This CDR3 has 13 residues. The CDR3 coding sequence is TGCGCCAGCAGCGTAGGTGGAAATGAAAACCTGCTTTTT. Amino acid sequence: CASSVGGNENLLF.

The chain is built from TRBV7-2 and TRBJ1-5, with TRBD1 identical over 8 bases. Germline-derived CDR1 and CDR2 are SGHTA and FQGNSA. The CDR3 sequence is 13 residues long. V gave up 5 bases and J gave up 9 bases; unmatched junction bases: 6. This CDR3 reads CASSRDRGGPQHF. CDR3 sequence (DNA): TGTGCCAGCAGCCGCGACAGGGGAGGGCCCCAGCATTTT. Complete variable domain (other parts from reference TRBV7-2 and TRBJ1-5): GAGVSQSPSNKVTEKGKDVELRCDPISGHTALYWYRQSLGQGLEFLIYFQGNSAPDKSGLPSDRFSAERTGGSVSTLTIQRTQQEDSAVYLCASSRDRGGPQHFGDGTRLSIL.

This clonotype was detected many times. The chain links TRBV5-5 to TRBJ2-1, with D possibly called TRBD1 or TRBD2 (5 bases each). V was clipped by 5 bases and J by 6 bases, with 12 bases between them. The V gene's germline CDR1 is SGHKS and CDR2 YYEKEE (reference sequence). The CDR3 has 13 amino acids. CDR3 protein: CASSLPRGNEQFF. The CDR3 DNA is TGTGCCAGCAGTTTGCCGAGGGGCAATGAGCAGTTCTTC.

The V and J genes are TRBV7-3 and TRBJ1-6; D uncertain. The CDR3 sequence is 10 residues long. Germline loops: CDR1 SGHTA, CDR2 FQGTGA. The V end was cut by 2 bases, the J end by 13 bases, with 3 bases between. CDR3 DNA: TGTGCCAGCAGCTTATCGCCCCTCCACTTT. As protein: CASSLSPLHF.

The chain links TRBV3-1 to TRBJ2-7; D might be TRBD1 or TRBD2, each matching 6 bases. Trimming cost V 2 bases and J 9 bases, with 17 bases left between them. CDR1 is LGHDT and CDR2 is YNNKEL in the germline V gene (reference sequence). The length of the CDR3 is 14 residues. CDR3 DNA sequence: TGTGCCAGCAGCCAAAGGGGGAGGCCGACAATGCAGTACTTC. Its translation is CASSQRGRPTMQYF.

There are many counts of this clonotype. The rearrangement joins TRBV10-3 to TRBJ2-7, with D tentatively TRBD2 (6 bases). The CDR3 has 14 residues. Per germline, CDR1 ENHRY and CDR2 SYGVKD. The ends were cut back, 2 bases at V and 3 bases at J, with 11 bases in the middle. CDR3 sequence reads: CAISEAGRGYEQYF. In DNA, the CDR3 is TGTGCCATCAGTGAGGCGGGGAGAGGCTACGAGCAGTACTTC.

This clonotype was detected a few times. V usage is TRBV28 and J usage is TRBJ2-3; perhaps TRBD1 as D (5 bases). From germline, CDR1 is MDHEN and CDR2 SYDVKM. V was shortened by 5 bases and J by 0 bases, with 12 bases between the two germline ends. The CDR3 extends over 15 amino acids. The CDR3 is CASSPQGGSTDTQYF. CDR3 DNA sequence: TGTGCCAGCAGTCCTCAGGGTGGAAGCACAGATACGCAGTATTTT.

In regard to this clonotype: A much bigger clone sits one base away, suggesting this may be a read error. The V gene is TRBV7-3, the J gene TRBJ2-7, with 11 bases identical to TRBD2. The length of the CDR3 is 14 residues. Germline loops: CDR1 SGHTA, CDR2 FQGTGA. The junction had 9 bases not matched to a gene; V was cut back by 10 bases and J by 4 bases. The CDR3 DNA reads as TGTGCCACCGAATTACTAGCGGGAGTATACGAGCAGTACTTC. Amino acid sequence: CATELLAGVYEQYF.

The rearrangement joins TRBV15 to TRBJ2-5, with D possibly matching TRBD2 (5 bases). The germline gives CDR1 LNHNV, CDR2 YYDKDF (reference sequence). The CDR3 extends over 14 amino acids. Trimming took 0 bases from V and 2 from J, leaving 7 bases between them. The CDR3 reads CATSRDRGQETQYF. CDR3 DNA: TGTGCCACCAGCAGAGATCGAGGGCAAGAGACCCAGTACTTC.

With regard to this clonotype: It is likely a read error, because the conserved phenylalanine at the end of the CDR3 is missing. The J gene is TRBJ1-4, the V gene TRBV12-3 or TRBV12-4; possibly TRBD1 for D (6 bases). This CDR3 has 20 amino acids. Trimming removed 6 bases at V and 5 bases at J, with 31 bases between. In DNA, the CDR3 is TGTGCCAGCAGCCAATTATTTAGGGGGACAACTCGACACAAAAATGAAAAACTGTTTGTT. Its translation: CASSQLFRGTTRHKNEKLFV.

Concerning this clonotype: A single base separates this from a much larger clone, so it may be a read error. V usage is TRBV4-1 and J usage is TRBJ2-7, with 8 bases fitting TRBD2. CDR1 and CDR2 from the germline V gene are MGHRA and YSYEKL. The CDR3 runs 14 residues. DNA of the CDR3: TGCGCCAGCAGCCAAACTAGCGGTTACTACAAGCAGTACTTC. Protein sequence: CASSQTSGYYKQYF.

This clonotype appeared many times. The chain couples TRBV20-1 to TRBJ2-1; D might be TRBD1 or TRBD2, each matching 5 bases. From germline, CDR1 is DFQATT and CDR2 SNEGSKA (reference sequence). The germline V and J ends were trimmed by 2 bases and 0 bases, with 8 bases remaining between them. The CDR3 is made up of 14 amino acids. CDR3 region: CSARRGDSYNEQFF. The CDR3 DNA is TGCAGTGCTAGAAGAGGGGACTCCTACAATGAGCAGTTCTTC.

This sequence joins TRBV27 and TRBJ1-5; a weak D match, TRBD1 (6 bases). The CDR3 length is 19 residues. The germline V gene encodes CDR1 MNHEY and CDR2 SMNVEV (reference sequence). V lost 7 bases to trimming and J lost 0 bases, with 25 bases between them. The CDR3 bases are TGTGCCAGCACCTTCTTAGACCAGGGGCCTCTTTATAGCAATCAGCCCCAGCATTTT. Its translation is CASTFLDQGPLYSNQPQHF.

Points on this clonotype: Compared with germline, one end of the junction differs, possibly owing to a read error. The CDR3 sequence is CAGRPRLAGLPGHYEQYF. DNA for the CDR3: TGTGCCGGCAGACCGCGACTAGCGGGCCTACCGGGGCACTACGAGCAGTACTTC. The V gene is TRBV6-2 or TRBV6-3, the J gene TRBJ2-7, with 10 bases that match TRBD2. Looked up from germline, CDR1 is MNHEY and CDR2 is SVGEGT. This CDR3 has 18 amino acids.

Worth noting for this clonotype: Being one base from a much bigger clone, this may be a read error. The rearrangement links TRBV6-6 to TRBJ2-7; D possibly corresponds to TRBD1 (6 bases). The CDR3 has 12 residues. Germline assignment: CDR1 MNHNY and CDR2 SVGAGI (reference sequence). Trimming took 6 bases from V and 3 from J, leaving 9 bases between them. The CDR3 coding sequence is TGTGCCAGCAGACAACAGGGCTACGAGCAGTACTTC. This sequence encodes CASRQQGYEQYF.

The chain employs TRBV9 and TRBJ2-1, with TRBD2 identical over 10 bases. Germline V CDR1 and CDR2: SGDLS, YYNGEE. The CDR3 sequence is 14 residues long. V trimming: 4 bases; J trimming: 7 bases; junction bases outside the gene matches: 5. The CDR3: CASSSGLAANEQFF. DNA of the CDR3: TGTGCCAGCAGCTCCGGACTAGCGGCAAATGAGCAGTTCTTC.

This clonotype has a count of ten or more. The chain carries TRBV20-1 and TRBJ2-7; TRBD1 is a possible D gene (5 bases). The V gene lost 5 bases and the J gene lost 0 bases, with 14 bases spanning the gap. The CDR3 runs 14 residues. Germline loops: CDR1 DFQATT, CDR2 SNEGSKA (reference sequence). CDR3 sequence: CSASRVIPSYEQYF. CDR3 coding DNA: TGCAGTGCTTCCAGGGTAATCCCCTCCTACGAGCAGTACTTC.

Concerning this clonotype itself: The CDR3 ends on some other residue instead of the conserved phenylalanine or tryptophan, so this is likely a read error. The chain joins TRBV6-2 or TRBV6-3 to TRBJ1-4; D gene uncertain. In germline, CDR1 is MNHEY, CDR2 SVGEGT. This CDR3 has 21 amino acids. The V and J ends lost 5 bases and 4 bases respectively, with 32 bases between them. The CDR3: CASSPYLFNGAPRTGNEKLFL. The CDR3 nucleotides read TGTGCCAGCAGTCCATACCTTTTTAATGGTGCGCCCCGGACGGGTAATGAAAAACTGTTTCTT.

This clonotype was seen at least ten times. This chain uses TRBV19 with TRBJ2-7; 7 bases fit TRBD2. Looked up from germline, CDR1 is LNHDA and CDR2 is SQIVND (reference sequence). The CDR3 has 16 amino acids. The ends lost 3 bases at V and 4 bases at J; junction bases unmatched: 12. In nucleotides, the CDR3 is TGTGCCAGTAGTATTGGGCAGGCGGGAGCGGGATACGAGCAGTACTTC. Translation: CASSIGQAGAGYEQYF. The full variable domain, completed using reference TRBV19 and TRBJ2-7, is DGGITQSPKYLFRKEGQNVTLSCEQNLNHDAMYWYRQDPGQGLRLIYYSQIVNDFQKGDIAEGYSVSREKKESFPLTVTSAQKNPTAFYLCASSIGQAGAGYEQYFGPGTRLTVT.

This clonotype was seen at least ten times. V gene TRBV6-4 combines with J gene TRBJ2-3; TRBD1 aligns across 8 bases. The germline gives CDR1 MRHNA, CDR2 SNTAGT. The CDR3 runs 15 residues. The V segment lost 2 bases and the J segment 3 bases; nucleotides outside the gene matches: 4. The DNA of the CDR3 is TGTGCCAGCAGTGACGTGCACAGGGGGACAGATACGCAGTATTTT. Its translation is CASSDVHRGTDTQYF.

Many counts were recorded for this clonotype. The chain links TRBV15 to TRBJ2-3, with a weak D call TRBD2 (6 bases). CDR3 length: 19 residues. CDR1 and CDR2 (germline): LNHNV, YYDKDF (reference sequence). Trimming shortened V by 0 bases and J by 2 bases, and 21 bases separated the two germline ends. The CDR3 region is CATSRDNPISGGITDTQYF. The CDR3 coding sequence is TGTGCCACCAGCAGAGATAACCCTATTTCCGGCGGGATCACAGATACGCAGTATTTT.